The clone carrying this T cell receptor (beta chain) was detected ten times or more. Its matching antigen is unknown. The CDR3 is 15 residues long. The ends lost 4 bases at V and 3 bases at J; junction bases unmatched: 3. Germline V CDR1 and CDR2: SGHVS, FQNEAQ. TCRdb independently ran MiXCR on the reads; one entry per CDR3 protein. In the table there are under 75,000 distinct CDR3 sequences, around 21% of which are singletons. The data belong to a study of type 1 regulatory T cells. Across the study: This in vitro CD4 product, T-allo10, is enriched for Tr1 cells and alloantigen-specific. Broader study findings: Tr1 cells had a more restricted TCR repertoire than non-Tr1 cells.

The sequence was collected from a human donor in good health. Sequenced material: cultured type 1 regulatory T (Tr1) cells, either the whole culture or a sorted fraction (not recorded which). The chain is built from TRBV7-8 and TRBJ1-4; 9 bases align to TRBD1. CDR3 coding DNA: TGTGCCAGCAGCTCCCGGGACAGGGCTAATGAAAAACTGTTTTTT. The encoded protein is CASSSRDRANEKLFF. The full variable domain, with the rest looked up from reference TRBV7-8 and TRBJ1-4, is GAGVSQSPRYKVAKRGQDVALRCDPISGHVSLFWYQQALGQGPEFLTYFQNEAQLDKSGLPSDRFFAERPEGSVSTLKIQRTQQEDSAVYLCASSSRDRANEKLFFGSGTQLSVL.